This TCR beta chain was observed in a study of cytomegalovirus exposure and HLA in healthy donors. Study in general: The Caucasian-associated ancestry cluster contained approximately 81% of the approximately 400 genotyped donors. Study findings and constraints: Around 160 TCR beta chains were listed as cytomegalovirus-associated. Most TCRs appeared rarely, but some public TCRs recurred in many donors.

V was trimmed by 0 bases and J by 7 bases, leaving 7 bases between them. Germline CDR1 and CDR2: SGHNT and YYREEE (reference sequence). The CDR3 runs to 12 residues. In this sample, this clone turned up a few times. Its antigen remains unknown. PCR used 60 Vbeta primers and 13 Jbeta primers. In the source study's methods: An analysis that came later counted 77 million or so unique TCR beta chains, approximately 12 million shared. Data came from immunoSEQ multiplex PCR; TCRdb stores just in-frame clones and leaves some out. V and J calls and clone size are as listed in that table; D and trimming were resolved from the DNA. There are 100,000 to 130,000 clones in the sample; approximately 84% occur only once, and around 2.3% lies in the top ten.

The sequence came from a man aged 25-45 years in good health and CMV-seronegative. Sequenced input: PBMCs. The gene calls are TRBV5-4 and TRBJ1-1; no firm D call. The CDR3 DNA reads TGTGCCAGCAGCTTGGGAGCGGTTGAAGCTTTCTTT. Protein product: CASSLGAVEAFF.